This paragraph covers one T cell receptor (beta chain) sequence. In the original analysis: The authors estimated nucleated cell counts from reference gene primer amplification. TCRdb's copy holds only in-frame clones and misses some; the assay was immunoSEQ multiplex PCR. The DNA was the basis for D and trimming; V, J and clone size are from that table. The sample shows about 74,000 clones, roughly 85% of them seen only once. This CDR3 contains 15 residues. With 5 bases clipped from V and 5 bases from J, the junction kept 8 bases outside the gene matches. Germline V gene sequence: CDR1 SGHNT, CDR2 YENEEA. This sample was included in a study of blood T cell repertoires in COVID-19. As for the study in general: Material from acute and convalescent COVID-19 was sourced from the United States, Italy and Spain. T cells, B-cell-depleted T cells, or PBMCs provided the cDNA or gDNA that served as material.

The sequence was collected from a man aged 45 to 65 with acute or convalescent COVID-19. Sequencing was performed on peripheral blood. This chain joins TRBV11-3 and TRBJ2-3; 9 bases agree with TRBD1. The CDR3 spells CASSAEGQGGDTQYF. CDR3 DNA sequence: TGTGCCAGCAGCGCCGAGGGACAGGGTGGAGATACGCAGTATTTT.